This entry lists 17 T cell receptor beta chains sequenced from one sample in a study of blood T cell repertoires in COVID-19 (dated by TCRdb to the early 2020s). Library creation used the immunoSEQ multiplex PCR assay. TCRdb took this table from immuneACCESS and kept in-frame rearrangements with V and J called. Such tables lack part of the clones; where checked against another copy, unresolved V genes explain under half of the gap, and the rest is unexplained. A total of approximately 330,000 clones appear in this sample, 88% of them only once. The ten largest clones add up to more than 3% of the sample. Sequencing was done on a sample of peripheral blood. The source of these receptors is a woman between 45 and 60 years old with active or convalescent COVID-19.

The chain couples TRBV5-1 to TRBJ2-1; tentative D call: TRBD2 (5 bases). This CDR3 is 16 amino acids long. Germline V gene sequence: CDR1 SGHRS, CDR2 YFSETQ. The ends were cut back, 0 bases at V and 2 bases at J, with 12 bases in the middle. CDR3 nucleotides: TGCGCCAGCAGCTTGGCGGGCGGGCGGACCTACAATGAGCAGTTCTTC. Protein: CASSLAGGRTYNEQFF.

The genes are TRBV7-3 and TRBJ2-1; D ambiguous. V lost 1 base and J lost 4, with 5 bases in between. From germline, CDR1 is SGHTA and CDR2 FQGTGA. CDR3 length equals 13 residues. The CDR3 here is CASSLNKYNEQFF. CDR3 DNA sequence: TGTGCCAGCAGCTTAAACAAATACAATGAGCAGTTCTTC.

This chain uses TRBV11-1 with TRBJ1-1; 8 nucleotides match TRBD1. Germline CDR1 reads SGHAT; CDR2 reads FQDESV (reference sequence). The CDR3 loop spans 15 amino acids. After removal of 10 bases from V and 0 bases from J, the junction contained 10 bases not matched to a gene. The CDR3 nucleotides are TGTGCCACCAACCCGACAGGGGCCTTGAACACTGAAGCTTTCTTT. It encodes CATNPTGALNTEAFF.

The genes are TRBV7-3 and TRBJ2-1; 7 positions agree with TRBD1. J was trimmed by 9 bases and V by 1 base; bases with no gene match: 3. CDR1 and CDR2 from the germline V gene are SGHTA and FQGTGA. The CDR3 extends over 13 amino acids. CDR3 protein: CASSLIDRAEQFF. The CDR3, as DNA: TGTGCCAGCAGCTTAATCGACAGGGCTGAGCAGTTCTTC.

CDR3 amino acids: CASSLARGRDTDTQYF. The CDR3, as DNA: TGTGCCAGCAGCTTAGCGCGGGGGCGAGACACAGATACGCAGTATTTT. This sequence joins TRBV7-2 and TRBJ2-3; TRBD2 might be the D (7 bases). Germline V gene sequence: CDR1 SGHTA, CDR2 FQGNSA. V was trimmed by 0 bases and J by 2 bases, leaving 12 bases between them. The CDR3 loop spans 16 amino acids.

This sequence joins TRBV24-1 and TRBJ2-2, with a tentative D call TRBD2 (6 bases). V was trimmed by 7 bases and J by 7 bases, leaving 9 bases between them. Germline V CDR1 and CDR2: KGHDR, SFDVKD. There are 12 residues in the CDR3. The DNA of the CDR3 is TGTGCCACCAGGGGACTTATCGGGGAGCTGTTTTTT. Translated: CATRGLIGELFF.

The gene calls are TRBV25-1 and TRBJ2-7, with D hard to call. The ends were cut back, 2 bases at V and 2 bases at J, with 10 bases in the middle. The CDR3 sequence is 14 residues long. CDR1 is MGHDK, CDR2 SYGVNS, per germline. CDR3 DNA sequence: TGTGCCAGCAGTGAAGACAACAAGCCCTACGAGCAGTACTTC. It is translated as CASSEDNKPYEQYF.

The J gene is TRBJ1-2, the V gene TRBV10-3; 12 bases agree with TRBD1. Unmatched junction bases numbered 2, after V lost 0 bases and J lost 6 bases. The length of the CDR3 is 15 residues. Germline CDR1 is ENHRY and CDR2 is SYGVKD. CDR3 sequence: CAISESGTGGDGYTF. CDR3 coding DNA: TGTGCCATCAGTGAGTCCGGGACAGGGGGCGATGGCTACACCTTC.

V and J are TRBV4-3 and TRBJ1-2; a weak D match, TRBD1 (6 bases). Germline CDR1 LGHNA, CDR2 YSLEER. V was clipped by 0 bases and J by 4 bases, with 12 bases between them. The CDR3 spans 15 residues. In DNA, the CDR3 is TGCGCCAGCAGCCAAGATTTAACAGGGATCTATGGCTACACCTTC. It codes for CASSQDLTGIYGYTF.

CDR3 in amino acids: CASSLQGAGYTF. Written as DNA, the CDR3 is TGTGCCAGCAGCTTACAGGGGGCAGGCTACACCTTC. The chain combines TRBV7-3 with TRBJ1-2; 8 bases map to TRBD1. The CDR3 sequence is 12 residues long. Germline CDR1 is SGHTA and CDR2 is FQGTGA. J gave up 8 bases and V 2 bases, and 1 base lay outside the gene matches.

V usage is TRBV4-3 and J usage is TRBJ2-5; a possible D gene is TRBD2 (5 bases). This CDR3 contains 13 residues. Looked up from germline, CDR1 is LGHNA and CDR2 is YSLEER. Deletions cut 4 bases from V and 7 bases from J, with 13 bases between. CDR3 coding DNA: TGCGCCAGCAGCCCCGGGCGGGCGGGGACCCAGTACTTC. This codes for CASSPGRAGTQYF.

The gene calls are TRBV4-1 and TRBJ2-3; 7 positions agree with TRBD1. This CDR3 spans 16 amino acids. J lost 2 bases, V lost 0 bases, and 5 bases had no gene match. Germline loops: CDR1 MGHRA, CDR2 YSYEKL. This CDR3 reads CASSQEVTGLTDTQYF. The CDR3 DNA sequence: TGCGCCAGCAGCCAAGAGGTGACAGGGCTCACAGATACGCAGTATTTT.

The V and J genes are TRBV29-1 and TRBJ2-5; TRBD2 might be the D (6 bases). Germline V gene data show CDR1 as SQVTM and CDR2 as ANQGSEA. The CDR3 length is 16 residues. V lost 6 bases to trimming and J lost 1 base, with 21 bases between them. The DNA for the CDR3 is TGCAGCGTGCCTCGGGCGGGGTGGGAGGTCCAAGAGACCCAGTACTTC. It is translated as CSVPRAGWEVQETQYF.

Notes on this clone: Distinct nucleotide sequences in the sample also encode this CDR3. The chain carries TRBV12-3 or TRBV12-4 and TRBJ1-2; 8 bases line up with TRBD1. This CDR3 spans 13 amino acids. Trimming cost V 6 bases and J 8 bases; bases outside gene matches: 8. CDR3 coding DNA: TGTGCCAGCAGACGGACAGGGATTGGGGGCTACACCTTC. The encoded protein is CASRRTGIGGYTF.

The chain links TRBV13 to TRBJ1-1, with D possibly TRBD1 on 6 matching bases. Germline CDR1 reads PRHDT; CDR2 reads FYEKMQ (reference sequence). The CDR3 runs to 17 residues. Deletions cut 3 bases from V and 3 bases from J, with 20 bases between. The CDR3 sequence is CASSLDQGYSADTEAFF. CDR3 DNA: TGTGCCAGCAGCTTGGACCAGGGGTATTCGGCGGACACTGAAGCTTTCTTT.

The count of this clone is one. The chain carries TRBV4-3 and TRBJ2-7; D not certain. This CDR3 is built from 14 residues. Trimming left V 0 bases short and J 3 bases short, with 9 bases between. Germline CDR1 reads LGHNA; CDR2 reads YSLEER. The CDR3 sequence is CASSQDPSSYEQYF. CDR3 sequence (DNA): TGCGCCAGCAGCCAAGATCCGTCTAGCTACGAGCAGTACTTC.

The V call is TRBV30, the J call TRBJ2-5; D is undetermined. The V end lost 0 bases, the J end lost 3 bases, and 5 bases lay between the germline ends. In germline, CDR1 is GTSNPN, CDR2 SVGIG (reference sequence). This CDR3 region has 12 residues. This CDR3 is CAWSVTEETQYF. CDR3 coding DNA: TGTGCCTGGAGTGTTACGGAAGAGACCCAGTACTTC. Full variable domain (outside the CDR3, taken from reference TRBV30 and TRBJ2-5): SQTIHQWPATLVQPVGSPLSLECTVEGTSNPNLYWYRQAAGRGLQLLFYSVGIGQISSEVPQNLSASRPQDRQFILSSKKLLLSDSGFYLCAWSVTEETQYFGPGTRLLVL.